Presented here are 30 T cell receptor beta chains from one specimen sequenced in a study of Tregs in tolerant kidney transplant recipients. Method: immunoSEQ multiplex PCR; TCRdb's copy keeps in-frame clones and lacks some. The sample records 75,000 to 80,000 clones, around 90% being singletons. The material sequenced was Tregs from blood, taken before the transplant. The source is a human donor who received a combined kidney and bone marrow transplant.

This chain uses TRBV6-1 with TRBJ1-2; TRBD1 agrees at 8 bases. Germline CDR1 MNHNS, CDR2 SASEGT. This CDR3 has 15 amino acids. V gave up 2 bases and J gave up 4 bases; unmatched junction bases: 6. CDR3 protein: CASSEMAGGLYGYTF. CDR3 sequence (DNA): TGTGCCAGCAGTGAAATGGCAGGGGGCCTCTATGGCTACACCTTC.

The V and J genes are TRBV18 and TRBJ2-7; 14 positions agree with TRBD2. Germline V gene data show CDR1 as KGHSH and CDR2 as LQKENI. Trimming removed 2 bases from V and 3 bases from J; junction bases left unmatched: 0. The CDR3 covers 15 residues. CDR3 amino acids: CASSPGTSGSYEQYF. The CDR3 nucleotides read TGTGCCAGCTCACCAGGGACTAGCGGGAGCTACGAGCAGTACTTC.

The J gene is TRBJ1-5, the V gene TRBV28; D gene uncertain. CDR1 and CDR2 (germline): MDHEN, SYDVKM. Trimming cost V 6 bases and J 4 bases, with 13 bases left between them. This CDR3 spans 14 amino acids. The CDR3 region is CASRLNGPNQPQHF. CDR3 bases: TGTGCCAGCAGACTAAACGGACCAAATCAGCCCCAGCATTTT.

V gene TRBV7-8 combines with J gene TRBJ2-3; 13 positions match TRBD2. The CDR3 has 17 residues. J was trimmed by 1 base and V by 5 bases; bases with no gene match: 6. Germline V CDR1 and CDR2: SGHVS, FQNEAQ. The CDR3 DNA is TGTGCCAGCAGCCTTGGACTAGCGGGAGTGCGCACAGATACGCAGTATTTT. Translation gives CASSLGLAGVRTDTQYF. Drawing the rest from reference TRBV7-8 and TRBJ2-3, the complete variable domain is GAGVSQSPRYKVAKRGQDVALRCDPISGHVSLFWYQQALGQGPEFLTYFQNEAQLDKSGLPSDRFFAERPEGSVSTLKIQRTQQEDSAVYLCASSLGLAGVRTDTQYFGPGTRLTVL.

The chain recombines TRBV5-1 with TRBJ2-1, with D uncertain. CDR1 is SGHRS and CDR2 is YFSETQ in the germline V gene. The CDR3 has 12 residues. Trimming shortened V by 0 bases and J by 4 bases, and 2 bases separated the two germline ends. Here the CDR3 reads CASSLVYNEQFF. CDR3 nucleotides: TGCGCCAGCAGCTTGGTTTACAATGAGCAGTTCTTC. Complete variable domain (other parts from reference TRBV5-1 and TRBJ2-1): KAGVTQTPRYLIKTRGQQVTLSCSPISGHRSVSWYQQTPGQGLQFLFEYFSETQRNKGNFPGRFSGRQFSNSRSEMNVSTLELGDSALYLCASSLVYNEQFFGPGTRLTVL.

The chain couples TRBV2 to TRBJ1-5; maybe TRBD1 (5 bases). The germline V gene encodes CDR1 SNHLY and CDR2 FYNNEI. Trimming shortened V by 6 bases and J by 4 bases, and 10 bases separated the two germline ends. This CDR3 is 13 amino acids long. The CDR3 loop reads CASRERQNQPQHF. CDR3 nucleotide sequence: TGTGCCAGCAGGGAGCGACAGAATCAGCCCCAGCATTTT.

This clone was observed once. The chain combines TRBV5-5 with TRBJ1-2; D is ambiguous. V shed 7 bases and J shed 2 bases, with 9 bases lying between them. The CDR3 has 12 amino acids. Germline CDR1 is SGHKS and CDR2 is YYEKEE (reference sequence). CDR3 sequence: CASGAANYGYTF. In DNA, the CDR3 is TGTGCCAGCGGCGCCGCCAACTATGGCTACACCTTC.

This sequence joins TRBV4-1 and TRBJ1-5, with TRBD1 identical over 7 bases. V dropped 1 base and J dropped 6; count of bases not matched to a gene: 3. CDR3 length: 14 residues. The germline gives CDR1 MGHRA, CDR2 YSYEKL. The CDR3 spells CASSQVQGVQPQHF. DNA of the CDR3: TGCGCCAGCAGCCAAGTCCAGGGGGTTCAGCCCCAGCATTTT.

The CDR3 sequence: CASGRDRTYEQYF. CDR3 DNA: TGTGCCAGCGGCCGGGACAGAACCTACGAGCAGTACTTC. This sequence joins TRBV2 and TRBJ2-7, with TRBD1 matching over 7 bases. Per the germline V gene, CDR1 is SNHLY and CDR2 is FYNNEI. V gave up 8 bases and J gave up 2 bases; unmatched junction bases: 6. The CDR3 runs to 13 residues.

The CDR3 sequence: CASSRSGGTYNEQFF. CDR3 sequence (DNA): TGTGCCAGCAGTAGGAGCGGGGGAACCTACAATGAGCAGTTCTTC. The rearrangement joins TRBV28 to TRBJ2-1; 8 positions agree with TRBD2. With 5 bases clipped from V and 2 bases from J, the junction kept 5 bases outside the gene matches. Germline values: CDR1 MDHEN, CDR2 SYDVKM. The CDR3 spans 15 residues.

V and J are TRBV19 and TRBJ2-3; TRBD2 is a possible D gene (6 bases). CDR1 LNHDA and CDR2 SQIVND come from the germline V gene (reference sequence). The ends were cut back, 3 bases at V and 3 bases at J, with 16 bases in the middle. The CDR3 runs 16 residues. The CDR3 nucleotides are TGTGCCAGTAGTATCCAGAGGGACTTTAAGACAGATACGCAGTATTTT. Its protein product is CASSIQRDFKTDTQYF.

The J gene is TRBJ1-5, the V gene TRBV7-2; D perhaps matches TRBD1 (6 bases). The V and J ends lost 1 base and 2 bases respectively, with 9 bases between them. The CDR3 runs 15 residues. Germline CDR1 SGHTA, CDR2 FQGNSA. CDR3: CASSLGGLGNQPQHF. DNA of the CDR3: TGTGCCAGCAGCTTAGGGGGGCTTGGCAATCAGCCCCAGCATTTT.

The V call is TRBV29-1, the J call TRBJ2-1; 8 bases are a match to TRBD2. The CDR3 sequence is 15 residues long. Germline values: CDR1 SQVTM, CDR2 ANQGSEA. The junction had 10 bases not matched to a gene; V was cut back by 3 bases and J by 6 bases. As DNA, the CDR3 is TGCAGCGTTGATATTAGCGGGACATTAATCAATGAGCAGTTCTTC. It encodes CSVDISGTLINEQFF.

Comment on this clone: Sequence at one end of the junction differs from germline and may be a read error. This chain uses TRBV5-1 with TRBJ1-2, with a tentative D call TRBD1 (6 bases). CDR1 and CDR2 from the germline V gene are SGHRS and YFSETQ. The CDR3 sequence is 13 residues long. The DNA for the CDR3 is TGCGCCAGCAGCTTGGGTGAGGGACACCTCTCCCTTTTC. This codes for CASSLGEGHLSLF.

The CDR3 loop is CASRRVLQETQYF. The DNA for the CDR3 is TGTGCCAGCAGGAGGGTGTTGCAAGAGACCCAGTACTTC. The chain couples TRBV6-5 to TRBJ2-5, with a possible D match to TRBD2 (5 bases). Germline lookup yields CDR1 MNHEY and CDR2 SVGAGI. The CDR3 sequence is 13 residues long. Deletions cut 6 bases from V and 2 bases from J, with 10 bases between.

The chain couples TRBV2 to TRBJ2-1, with D possibly TRBD2 on 5 matching bases. Trimming took off 6 bases at V and 6 bases at J, with 12 bases between the two ends. Germline assignment: CDR1 SNHLY and CDR2 FYNNEI. The CDR3 is made up of 13 amino acids. The CDR3 nucleotides are TGTGCCAGCAGACTAGGACTGTTCAATGAGCAGTTCTTC. Translating gives CASRLGLFNEQFF. Together with reference TRBV2 and TRBJ2-1, the CDR3 gives the full variable domain: EPEVTQTPSHQVTQMGQEVILRCVPISNHLYFYWYRQILGQKVEFLVSFYNNEISEKSEIFDDQFSVERPDGSNFTLKIRSTKLEDSAMYFCASRLGLFNEQFFGPGTRLTVL.

V is TRBV6-1 and J is TRBJ1-5; no clear D gene. This CDR3 spans 15 amino acids. Trimming removed 1 base from V and 1 base from J, with 8 bases in between. Germline-derived CDR1 and CDR2 are MNHNS and SASEGT. In nucleotides, the CDR3 is TGTGCCAGCAGTGAAGTCCTGGGGAGCAATCAGCCCCAGCATTTT. Its protein product is CASSEVLGSNQPQHF.

The V gene is TRBV7-2, the J gene TRBJ2-7, with D perhaps matching TRBD1 (5 bases). The CDR3 extends over 15 amino acids. V was shortened by 1 base and J by 3 bases, with 13 bases between the two germline ends. Germline CDR1 is SGHTA and CDR2 is FQGNSA. CDR3: CASSLGFSGIYEQYF. As DNA, the CDR3 is TGTGCCAGCAGCTTAGGGTTCTCAGGGATCTACGAGCAGTACTTC.

The chain has TRBV18 and TRBJ1-2; 7 positions match TRBD1. In germline, CDR1 is KGHSH, CDR2 LQKENI. This CDR3 region has 14 residues. V trimming: 5 bases; J trimming: 4 bases; junction bases outside the gene matches: 7. The CDR3, as DNA: TGTGCCAGCTCAGCGGGACAGCTAACCTATGGCTACACCTTC. This encodes CASSAGQLTYGYTF.

The J gene is TRBJ2-5, the V gene TRBV2; 12 positions match TRBD2. The ends lost 7 bases at V and 5 bases at J; junction bases unmatched: 5. This CDR3 region has 14 residues. CDR1 and CDR2 (germline): SNHLY, FYNNEI. The CDR3 region has the DNA TGTGCCAGCAATCCGACTAGCGGGAGTGAGACCCAGTACTTC. Residues: CASNPTSGSETQYF. Based on the CDR3 plus reference TRBV2 and TRBJ2-5, the full variable domain is EPEVTQTPSHQVTQMGQEVILRCVPISNHLYFYWYRQILGQKVEFLVSFYNNEISEKSEIFDDQFSVERPDGSNFTLKIRSTKLEDSAMYFCASNPTSGSETQYFGPGTRLLVL.

The J gene is TRBJ1-2, the V gene TRBV5-1, with D possibly being TRBD1 (6 bases). The CDR3 is 14 residues long. Trimming shortened V by 0 bases and J by 4 bases, and 10 bases separated the two germline ends. The V gene's germline CDR1 is SGHRS and CDR2 YFSETQ. In nucleotides, the CDR3 is TGCGCCAGCAGCTTGGACAGGGTTAGCTATGGCTACACCTTC. Amino acid sequence: CASSLDRVSYGYTF.

The chain couples TRBV27 to TRBJ2-7; D ambiguous. This CDR3 region has 15 residues. V gave up 6 bases and J gave up 2 bases, with 17 bases separating them. Germline CDR1 MNHEY, CDR2 SMNVEV (reference sequence). Here the CDR3 reads CASSYRHSSTYEQYF. DNA for the CDR3: TGTGCCAGCAGCTACCGACATTCCTCGACCTACGAGCAGTACTTC.

The rearrangement links TRBV4-1 to TRBJ2-1; 11 nucleotides match TRBD2. CDR1 is MGHRA, CDR2 YSYEKL, per germline. The CDR3 contains 16 residues. J lost 7 bases, V lost 3 bases, and 8 bases had no gene match. The CDR3 loop reads CASSHLAGGRGNEQFF. The CDR3 DNA sequence: TGCGCCAGCAGCCACCTAGCGGGAGGCCGGGGGAATGAGCAGTTCTTC.

The gene calls are TRBV28 and TRBJ2-5; the match to TRBD1 covers 7 bases. The closer fit of TRBJ2-7 to the DNA end suggests the J call may be wrong. Germline CDR1 MDHEN, CDR2 SYDVKM. The CDR3 is 15 residues long. The CDR3 here is CASSFASGTAYEQYF. The CDR3 DNA sequence: TGTGCCAGCAGCTTCGCTTCCGGGACAGCCTACGAGCAGTACTTC.

The chain carries TRBV28 and TRBJ2-5; 8 nucleotides align to TRBD1. The J call may be incorrect, as the DNA end agrees better with TRBJ2-7. The CDR3 is made up of 15 amino acids. Germline loops: CDR1 MDHEN, CDR2 SYDVKM. CDR3 sequence: CASLPPGTGPYEQYF. Here the CDR3 DNA reads TGTGCCAGCCTCCCCCCCGGGACAGGTCCCTACGAGCAGTACTTC.

A remark on this clone: One end of the junction varies from germline; a read error may be responsible. This chain links TRBV7-2 with TRBJ2-1; the match to TRBD2 covers 7 bases. The CDR3 has 17 amino acids. Germline assignment: CDR1 SGHTA and CDR2 FQGNSA. The CDR3 region has the DNA TGTGCCAGCAGTTTAGGGAGCGGGATATTAAGCTACAATGAGCAGTTCTTC. Amino acid sequence: CASSLGSGILSYNEQFF.

This chain joins TRBV5-1 and TRBJ1-4; maybe TRBD1 (5 bases). This CDR3 is 15 amino acids long. The V end lost 4 bases, the J end lost 3 bases, and 13 bases lay between the germline ends. Germline-derived CDR1 and CDR2 are SGHRS and YFSETQ. CDR3 region: CASSLPGGPNEKLFF. Here the CDR3 DNA reads TGCGCCAGCAGCCTACCCGGGGGACCTAATGAAAAACTGTTTTTT.

In regard to this clone: Other nucleotide sequences from this sample produce the same CDR3. V and J are TRBV9 and TRBJ2-5; D ambiguous. This CDR3 contains 14 residues. Between the trimmed V and J ends, which lost 0 bases and 2 bases, there was a span of 8 bases. Germline assignment: CDR1 SGDLS and CDR2 YYNGEE. CDR3: CASSVAPRQETQYF. CDR3 bases: TGTGCCAGCAGCGTAGCTCCGCGTCAAGAGACCCAGTACTTC.

The genes are TRBV7-9 and TRBJ2-5, with D unclear. CDR1 and CDR2 (germline): SEHNR, FQNEAQ (reference sequence). The V end was cut by 1 base, the J end by 1 base, with 7 bases between. The CDR3 spans 14 residues. The CDR3 loop reads CASSLGVSQETQYF. The CDR3 nucleotides are TGTGCCAGCAGCTTAGGGGTCAGCCAAGAGACCCAGTACTTC.

In regard to this clone: Distinct nucleotide sequences in the sample also encode this CDR3. This rearrangement joins TRBV28 to TRBJ2-7; D possibly matches TRBD1 or TRBD2 (5 bases each). The CDR3 is made up of 15 amino acids. Germline CDR1 reads MDHEN; CDR2 reads SYDVKM. Trimming left V 6 bases short and J 6 bases short, with 21 bases between. The CDR3 DNA reads as TGTGCCAGCAGACAGGACTCTCCGGGATCAGTCGAGCAGTACTTC. It translates to CASRQDSPGSVEQYF.